This T cell receptor (beta chain) was captured by sequencing in a study of blood T cell repertoires in COVID-19. On the study more broadly: Material from acute and convalescent COVID-19 was sourced from the United States, Italy and Spain. Sources were T cells, B-cell-depleted T cells, or PBMCs; the material itself was cDNA or gDNA.

In the authors' workflow: Reference gene primers were amplified, and this amplification served to estimate nucleated cell counts. Here immunoSEQ multiplex PCR was the method, and the copy in TCRdb shows in-frame clones only, minus some. V and J calls and clone size follow that table, whereas D and trimming were derived from the DNA. Seen here are under 250,000 clones, about 82% observed once, and the top ten hold over 5.5%. Seattle participants joined during active infection and were tracked over time. The CDR3 spans 16 residues. Germline assignment: CDR1 MGHDK and CDR2 SYGVNS. V dropped 1 base and J dropped 4 bases, with 16 bases sitting between them.

This clonotype was sampled from a woman aged 80 or older with COVID-19, enrolled during active disease. The sequenced sample consisted of peripheral blood. The J gene is TRBJ1-2, the V gene TRBV25-1; no clear D gene. The CDR3 DNA is TGTGCCAGCAGTGAATCAGGCCAGTCGATTCTCTATGGCTACACCTTC. It specifies CASSESGQSILYGYTF.